The following is a T cell receptor (beta chain) sequence with its context. This clonotype was counted between two and nine times. There is no known antigen for this receptor. A junction boundary mismatches the germline segment, possibly from a read error. The CDR3 starts with the cysteine, ends with the phenylalanine, and has 11 residues. Of all the DNA, just the CDR3 is kept, 33 bases in frame from base 1. CDR1 and CDR2, looked up from the germline V gene, are SGHTA and FQGNSA. The data were taken from a study of blood T cells in healthy people across ages (dated by TCRdb to the mid-2010s). About the study as a whole: In model experiments, roughly one uniquely barcoded TCR beta cDNA molecule per two T cells was captured by template switching. Four age groups were formed from the donors: young (average 16 years), middle-aged (around 39), aged (around 62) and long-lived (more than 75). Using the same blood draw, the study looked at two additional independent replicas of 1 million unique cDNA reads for two donors, one aged 18 to 30 and the other aged 80 or older. To avoid experimental bias, donors of different ages were spread randomly across the sequencing lanes. Age-related changes in TCR beta repertoire diversity were measured in the study by deep sequencing normalized with unique cDNA molecular identifiers. Findings and caveats that apply to the study as a whole: Estimates of total diversity based on one million sequenced T cells were considered lower bounds and underestimates. The CMV infection status of donors was not known, potentially confounding age-related changes in expanded clonotypes. Observed TCR beta diversity per million T cells fell roughly linearly with age, and a significant reduction was already apparent by age roughly 41. A strong correlation was found between observed TCR beta diversity and the percentage of naive T cells measured by flow cytometry. Since profiling was done on bulk unsorted PBMCs, naive and antigen-experienced compartments could not be conclusively compared. Compared with the aged group, the long-lived group had more naive CD4+ T cells, fewer expanded clones and increased TCR diversity, suggesting age selection.

The approximately 39 donors, aged 6 to 90 years, were systemically healthy Caucasian individuals from Russia. Each donor gave roughly 9.5 milliliters of peripheral blood, collected into EDTA-treated Vacutainer tubes. Ficoll-Paque density-gradient centrifugation was used to isolate PBMCs, with at least 6.5 million obtained per sample. Total RNA, at least 6 micrograms per sample, was extracted from PBMCs with Trizol reagent. For every donor, flow cytometry on a PBMC aliquot measured the percentage of naive CD45RAhigh/CD27high T cells. Library preparation was by 5' RACE. Instrument used: Illumina HiSeq 2500. The second PCR ran for about 6 to 12 cycles and used a J-beta primer mix along with a sample-barcoded 5' primer. A unique molecular identifier was introduced onto each TCR beta cDNA molecule by a template-switch 5' adaptor carrying 12 random nucleotides. Each sample yielded at least 2.5 million CDR3-containing paired-end reads. First-strand cDNA was synthesized from all RNA with the Mint cDNA synthesis kit, primed by a TRBC-specific oligonucleotide. After uracil-DNA glycosylase treatment, a first 18-cycle PCR used universal primers M1SS and BC2_uni_R on all cDNA. As for the authors' bioinformatics: For normalization, 1 million high-quality reads, each with a distinct molecular identifier, were randomly selected from each sample. Instead of being binned into consensus sequences, reads with shared molecular identifiers were discarded. MiTCR, run with a Q25 quality threshold and the strictest error-elimination algorithm, handled CDR3 identification, clonotype clustering and error correction. A nonparametric unseen species model with Euler transformation was used to estimate lower-bound total TCR beta diversity. TCRdb reworked the public reads: Q25 trimming with fastp, MiXCR clone assembly, productive beta chains retained. Each entry is one CDR3 protein sequence, shown with its most common DNA and genes. The V and J calls come from TCRdb's annotation, not from the publication. The sample data list 600,000 to 800,000 distinct CDR3 sequences, and under 25% of these were observed just once. 3% to 4.5% of the sample comes from the top ten.

Input material: blood. The sequence came from a man between 65 and 85 years old in good health. Recombination joined TRBV7-2 with TRBJ2-5, with the D segment identity uncertain. The CDR3 protein is CASSLRQVKLF. The DNA is as follows: TGTGCCAGCAGCTTAAGGCAAGTGAAGCTCTTC.